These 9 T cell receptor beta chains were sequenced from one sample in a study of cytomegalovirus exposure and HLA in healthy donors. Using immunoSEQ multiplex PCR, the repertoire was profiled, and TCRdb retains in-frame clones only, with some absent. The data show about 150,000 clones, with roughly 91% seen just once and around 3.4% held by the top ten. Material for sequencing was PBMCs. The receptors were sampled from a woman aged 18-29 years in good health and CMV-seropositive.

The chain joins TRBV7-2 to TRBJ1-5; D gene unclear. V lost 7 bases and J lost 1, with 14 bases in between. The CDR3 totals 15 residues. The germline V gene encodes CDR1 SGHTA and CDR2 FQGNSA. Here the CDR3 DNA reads TGTGCCAGCACACGTGCGGGGTTAAGCAATCAGCCCCAGCATTTT. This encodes CASTRAGLSNQPQHF.

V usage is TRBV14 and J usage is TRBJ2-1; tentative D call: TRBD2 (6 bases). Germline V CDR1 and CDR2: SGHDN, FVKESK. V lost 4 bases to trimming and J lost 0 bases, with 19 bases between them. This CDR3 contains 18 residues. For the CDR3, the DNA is TGTGCCAGCAGCCGCAGAGCCGGGACTTTTAGCTCCTACAATGAGCAGTTCTTC. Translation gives CASSRRAGTFSSYNEQFF.

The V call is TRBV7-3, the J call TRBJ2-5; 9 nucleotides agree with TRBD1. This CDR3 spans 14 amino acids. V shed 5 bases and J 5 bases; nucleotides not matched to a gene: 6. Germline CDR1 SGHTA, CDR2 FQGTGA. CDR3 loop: CASSPDRGRETQYF. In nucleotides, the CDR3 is TGTGCCAGCAGCCCGGACAGGGGCCGGGAGACCCAGTACTTC.

The CDR3 bases are TGTGCCAGCAGGCAGGACTATCACAATGAGCAGTTCTTC. Protein: CASRQDYHNEQFF. V is TRBV7-3 and J is TRBJ2-1; D perhaps matches TRBD2 (6 bases). Deletions cut 6 bases from V and 5 bases from J, with 11 bases between. The CDR3 is made up of 13 amino acids. Per the germline V gene, CDR1 is SGHTA and CDR2 is FQGTGA.

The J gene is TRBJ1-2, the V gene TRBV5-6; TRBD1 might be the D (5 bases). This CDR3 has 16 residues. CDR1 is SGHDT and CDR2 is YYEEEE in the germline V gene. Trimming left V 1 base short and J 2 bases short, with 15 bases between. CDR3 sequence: CASSLLRLTDNYGYTF. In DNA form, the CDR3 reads TGTGCCAGCAGCTTGCTACGACTGACAGACAACTATGGCTACACCTTC.

The CDR3 DNA reads as TGTGCCTCCCGACAGAGCCACGAGCAGTACTTC. This gives the protein CASRQSHEQYF. This chain uses TRBV30 with TRBJ2-7; a weak D match, TRBD1 (5 bases). The V end lost 7 bases, the J end lost 5 bases, and 12 bases lay between the germline ends. The CDR3 runs 11 residues. CDR1 and CDR2 (germline): GTSNPN, SVGIG (reference sequence). The whole variable domain, remainder taken from reference TRBV30 and TRBJ2-7, is SQTIHQWPATLVQPVGSPLSLECTVEGTSNPNLYWYRQAAGRGLQLLFYSVGIGQISSEVPQNLSASRPQDRQFILSSKKLLLSDSGFYLCASRQSHEQYFGPGTRLTVT.

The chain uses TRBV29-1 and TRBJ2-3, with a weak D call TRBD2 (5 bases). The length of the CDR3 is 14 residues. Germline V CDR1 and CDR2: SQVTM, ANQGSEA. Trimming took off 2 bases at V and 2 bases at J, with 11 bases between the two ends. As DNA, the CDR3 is TGCAGCGTTGAAAGCAGGCGGGTCACAGATACGCAGTATTTT. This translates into CSVESRRVTDTQYF.

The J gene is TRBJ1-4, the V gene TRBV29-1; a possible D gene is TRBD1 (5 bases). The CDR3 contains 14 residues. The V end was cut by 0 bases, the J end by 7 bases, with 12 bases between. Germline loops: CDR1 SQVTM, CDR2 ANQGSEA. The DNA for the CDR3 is TGCAGCGTTGAAGAGGTGGTGGGGGGTGAAAAACTGTTTTTT. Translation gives CSVEEVVGGEKLFF.

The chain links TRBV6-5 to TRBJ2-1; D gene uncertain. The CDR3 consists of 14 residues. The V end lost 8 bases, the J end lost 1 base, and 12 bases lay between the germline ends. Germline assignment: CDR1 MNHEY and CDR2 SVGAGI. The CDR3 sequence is CASLSEPSYNEQFF. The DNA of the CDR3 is TGTGCCAGCCTGAGCGAGCCGTCCTACAATGAGCAGTTCTTC.